Below, 32 T cell receptor beta chains from the same sample are listed, as sequenced in a study of T cells after yellow fever vaccination. A single record per CDR3 protein comes from TCRdb applying MiXCR to the 5' RACE reads. The table records some 390,000 distinct CDR3 sequences, around 19% of them present only once. The specimen comprised PBMCs, sampled before the yellow fever booster vaccination. Receptors were obtained from a man aged 18 to 30 who received the YFV17D yellow fever vaccine.

This clonotype was counted many times. V usage is TRBV4-1 and J usage is TRBJ1-1; 9 positions agree with TRBD1. The length of the CDR3 is 12 residues. J lost 11 bases, V lost 2 bases, and 3 bases had no gene match. CDR1 MGHRA and CDR2 YSYEKL come from the germline V gene. DNA of the CDR3: TGCGCCAGCAGCCAACGGACAGGGGACGCTTTCTTT. It codes for CASSQRTGDAFF.

The chain is built from TRBV28 and TRBJ1-3; no clear D gene. Trimming took 8 bases from V and 3 from J, leaving 14 bases between them. Germline V gives CDR1 MDHEN, CDR2 SYDVKM. CDR3 size: 14 residues. CDR3 nucleotides: TGTGCCAGCCGTGTTCAAGACAATGGAAACACCATATATTTT. Residues: CASRVQDNGNTIYF.

The rearrangement links TRBV20-1 to TRBJ2-1; the match to TRBD1 covers 9 bases. The V gene end was trimmed by 3 bases and the J gene end by 6 bases; junction bases not matched to a gene: 3. Germline lookup yields CDR1 DFQATT and CDR2 SNEGSKA (reference sequence). The CDR3 sequence is 13 residues long. CDR3 nucleotides: TGCAGTGCTAGGGGACAGGGAGGCAATGAGCAGTTCTTC. This gives the protein CSARGQGGNEQFF.

This clonotype was counted ten times or more. This chain uses TRBV12-3 or TRBV12-4 with TRBJ1-3; no firm D call. This CDR3 spans 14 amino acids. The germline V and J ends were trimmed by 5 bases and 3 bases, with 11 bases remaining between them. The CDR3 nucleotides read TGTGCCAGCAGTCCGTCGGCGGGTGGAAACACCATATATTTT. Protein sequence: CASSPSAGGNTIYF.

This clonotype occurred a few times. The chain employs TRBV7-6 and TRBJ1-6, with a weak D call TRBD1 (6 bases). The CDR3 is 13 amino acids. With 5 bases removed from V and 10 bases from J, the gap between germline ends came to 12 bases. Germline lookup yields CDR1 SGHVS and CDR2 FNYEAQ. The CDR3 coding sequence is TGTGCCAGCAGCCCCGCAGGGGACTCACCCCTCCACTTT. Translation gives CASSPAGDSPLHF.

This clonotype was counted only a few times. J is TRBJ2-7 and V is TRBV12-3 or TRBV12-4, with D possibly matching TRBD1 (6 bases). The CDR3 extends over 15 amino acids. Trimming stripped 1 base from V and 3 bases from J, with 13 bases between. CDR3 DNA sequence: TGTGCCAGCAGTTTAGGTGTCAGGACAGTCTACGAGCAGTACGTC. It translates to CASSLGVRTVYEQYV.

This clonotype was observed a handful of times. CDR3 region: CSARVGGSDGYTF. The CDR3 DNA reads as TGCAGTGCTAGGGTAGGGGGCTCCGATGGCTACACCTTC. The chain has TRBV20-1 and TRBJ1-2; 7 nucleotides line up with TRBD1. V gave up 3 bases and J gave up 6 bases; unmatched junction bases: 7. Germline V gives CDR1 DFQATT, CDR2 SNEGSKA (reference sequence). The CDR3 loop spans 13 amino acids.

This clonotype has just a few counts. The chain combines TRBV6-1 with TRBJ2-3, with 13 positions matching TRBD2. Germline CDR1 and CDR2: MNHNS and SASEGT. V was clipped by 5 bases and J by 6 bases; unmatched bases: 14. This CDR3 contains 18 residues. Written as DNA, the CDR3 is TGTGCCAGCAGTCGACGACCCACGGGACTAGCGGGGAGGGATACGCAGTATTTT. It codes for CASSRRPTGLAGRDTQYF.

The chain recombines TRBV5-1 with TRBJ1-1; maybe TRBD1 (5 bases). Trimming left V 1 base short and J 4 bases short, with 17 bases between. This CDR3 contains 16 residues. Germline V CDR1 and CDR2: SGHRS, YFSETQ. This chain's CDR3 is CASSLSGTGEVTEAFF. The CDR3 nucleotides read TGCGCCAGCAGCTTGTCGGGGACGGGGGAGGTCACTGAAGCTTTCTTT. Full variable domain (remainder filled in from reference TRBV5-1 and TRBJ1-1): KAGVTQTPRYLIKTRGQQVTLSCSPISGHRSVSWYQQTPGQGLQFLFEYFSETQRNKGNFPGRFSGRQFSNSRSEMNVSTLELGDSALYLCASSLSGTGEVTEAFFGQGTRLTVV.

This clonotype has just a few counts. The CDR3 coding sequence is TGTGCCAGCAGGACAGGGGAGTACACCGGGGAGCTGTTTTTT. Its translation is CASRTGEYTGELFF. This chain connects TRBV9 to TRBJ2-2; 8 bases are shared with TRBD1. CDR3 length equals 14 residues. The germline CDR1 and CDR2 sequences are SGDLS and YYNGEE. After removal of 5 bases from V and 3 bases from J, the junction contained 3 bases not matched to a gene.

The chain combines TRBV18 with TRBJ2-7; perhaps TRBD2 as D (6 bases). The V end lost 4 bases, the J end lost 1 base, and 8 bases lay between the germline ends. In germline, CDR1 is KGHSH, CDR2 LQKENI. The CDR3 is 13 residues long. The chain's CDR3 is CASSREVSYEQYV. The DNA of the CDR3 is TGTGCCAGCTCACGGGAGGTGTCCTACGAGCAGTACGTC.

The V and J genes are TRBV7-2 and TRBJ2-5; 7 nucleotides align to TRBD1. This CDR3 is 14 amino acids long. Germline CDR1 is SGHTA and CDR2 is FQGNSA. The J segment lost 4 bases and the V segment lost 1 base, leaving 3 bases of the junction unmatched. The CDR3 DNA reads TGTGCCAGCAGCTTAGTGACAGGGCCAGAGACCCAGTACTTC. Protein: CASSLVTGPETQYF.

The chain combines TRBV29-1 with TRBJ2-5, with D perhaps matching TRBD1 (6 bases). Germline CDR1 reads SQVTM; CDR2 reads ANQGSEA. The CDR3 is made up of 14 amino acids. V was shortened by 5 bases and J by 0 bases, with 13 bases between the two germline ends. The CDR3 nucleotides read TGCAGCGTTCGCTGGCAGGGGCACCAAGAGACCCAGTACTTC. It specifies CSVRWQGHQETQYF.

V and J are TRBV7-9 and TRBJ1-6, with a tentative D call TRBD1 (5 bases). V gave up 5 bases and J gave up 9 bases, with 11 bases separating them. Germline CDR1 SEHNR, CDR2 FQNEAQ (reference sequence). The CDR3 is 13 residues long. CDR3 region: CASSVEGVSPLHF. Written as DNA, the CDR3 is TGTGCCAGCAGCGTGGAAGGGGTTTCACCCCTCCACTTT.

This clonotype was counted a few times. The chain is built from TRBV11-2 and TRBJ2-7; D gene uncertain. The CDR3 totals 11 residues. The V and J ends lost 5 bases and 3 bases respectively, with 5 bases between them. Germline CDR1 SGHAT, CDR2 FQNNGV. CDR3 sequence: CASSRVYEQYF. CDR3 coding DNA: TGTGCCAGCAGCAGGGTCTACGAGCAGTACTTC.

The chain employs TRBV7-2 and TRBJ2-5; D gene uncertain. Trimming removed 1 base at V and 2 bases at J, with 8 bases between. The length of the CDR3 is 14 residues. Germline V gene lookup returns CDR1 SGHTA and CDR2 FQGNSA. CDR3 bases: TGTGCCAGCAGCTTAGATCCGGTACAAGAGACCCAGTACTTC. Its translation: CASSLDPVQETQYF.

The V gene is TRBV5-6, the J gene TRBJ2-1; TRBD1 matches at 8 bases. Unmatched junction bases numbered 7, after V lost 2 bases and J lost 0 bases. CDR1 is SGHDT and CDR2 is YYEEEE in the germline V gene. The length of the CDR3 is 17 residues. The CDR3 region is CASSLPLGTGSYNEQFF. CDR3 in DNA: TGTGCCAGCAGCTTACCTCTCGGGACAGGCTCCTACAATGAGCAGTTCTTC.

The chain recombines TRBV7-9 with TRBJ2-3; no reliable D call. The germline V gene encodes CDR1 SEHNR and CDR2 FQNEAQ (reference sequence). The V gene lost 4 bases and the J gene lost 6 bases, with 11 bases spanning the gap. This CDR3 region has 13 residues. DNA of the CDR3: TGTGCCAGCAGCTATAGTACAGCTGATACGCAGTATTTT. Its protein product is CASSYSTADTQYF. Full variable domain (remainder filled in from reference TRBV7-9 and TRBJ2-3): DTGVSQNPRHKITKRGQNVTFRCDPISEHNRLYWYRQTLGQGPEFLTYFQNEAQLEKSRLLSDRFSAERPKGSFSTLEIQRTEQGDSAMYLCASSYSTADTQYFGPGTRLTVL.

This clonotype was found a few times. This chain joins TRBV7-9 and TRBJ2-2; 7 nucleotides line up with TRBD1. Germline V gene lookup returns CDR1 SEHNR and CDR2 FQNEAQ (reference sequence). V dropped 4 bases and J dropped 6; count of bases not matched to a gene: 5. The CDR3 sequence is 14 residues long. CDR3 in amino acids: CASSSRGQAGELFF. Here the CDR3 DNA reads TGTGCCAGCAGCTCGAGAGGACAGGCCGGGGAGCTGTTTTTT.

The V call is TRBV5-1, the J call TRBJ2-3; D possibly matches TRBD1 or TRBD2 (6 bases each). CDR3 length equals 14 residues. The germline V gene encodes CDR1 SGHRS and CDR2 YFSETQ. Trimming shortened V by 1 base and J by 6 bases, and 12 bases separated the two germline ends. The CDR3 reads CASSLTGRWDTQYF. The DNA for the CDR3 is TGCGCCAGCAGCTTGACAGGGAGGTGGGATACGCAGTATTTT.

The chain has TRBV7-2 and TRBJ2-1; tentative D call: TRBD2 (6 bases). Germline V gene data show CDR1 as SGHTA and CDR2 as FQGNSA. The CDR3 totals 13 residues. V was cut by 3 bases and J by 9 bases, with 12 bases left in between. The CDR3 sequence: CASSLPPAGEQFF. The CDR3 nucleotides read TGTGCCAGCAGCTTGCCGCCAGCGGGTGAGCAGTTCTTC. The variable domain in full, with the rest retrieved from reference TRBV7-2 and TRBJ2-1, is GAGVSQSPSNKVTEKGKDVELRCDPISGHTALYWYRQSLGQGLEFLIYFQGNSAPDKSGLPSDRFSAERTGGSVSTLTIQRTQQEDSAVYLCASSLPPAGEQFFGPGTRLTVL.

This clonotype was seen a handful of times. The rearrangement uses TRBV11-2 and TRBJ2-1; TRBD2 matches at 10 bases. Trimming at V came to 5 bases and at J to 1 base, leaving 11 bases not matched to a gene. Germline lookup yields CDR1 SGHAT and CDR2 FQNNGV. The CDR3 consists of 18 residues. CDR3 nucleotide sequence: TGTGCCAGCAGCCCCCGGAGGCTAGCGGGGGAATCCTACAATGAGCAGTTCTTC. It encodes CASSPRRLAGESYNEQFF.

The chain is built from TRBV7-2 and TRBJ2-3; the match to TRBD2 covers 11 bases. Germline CDR1 reads SGHTA; CDR2 reads FQGNSA. The CDR3 has 15 amino acids. Losses at the gene ends were 5 bases for V and 4 bases for J; bases not matched to a gene: 5. The CDR3 here is CASSPGTSGPDTQYF. Written as DNA, the CDR3 is TGTGCCAGCAGCCCGGGGACTAGCGGACCAGATACGCAGTATTTT.

In this sample, this clonotype turned up a few times. The genes are TRBV5-1 and TRBJ2-7, with TRBD1 matching 7 bases. The CDR3 has 14 amino acids. Per germline, CDR1 SGHRS and CDR2 YFSETQ. Trimming at V came to 2 bases and at J to 0 bases, leaving 2 bases not matched to a gene. CDR3 sequence (DNA): TGCGCCAGCAGCTTCACAGGGGCCTCCTACGAGCAGTACTTC. Translating it yields CASSFTGASYEQYF. Combining the CDR3 with reference TRBV5-1 and TRBJ2-7 gives the whole variable domain KAGVTQTPRYLIKTRGQQVTLSCSPISGHRSVSWYQQTPGQGLQFLFEYFSETQRNKGNFPGRFSGRQFSNSRSEMNVSTLELGDSALYLCASSFTGASYEQYFGPGTRLTVT.

This clonotype was found a few times. V and J are TRBV7-2 and TRBJ2-1; no firm D call. The ends were cut back, 3 bases at V and 6 bases at J, with 9 bases in the middle. CDR1 is SGHTA and CDR2 is FQGNSA in the germline V gene. The CDR3 runs to 13 residues. CDR3: CASSFSYGNEQFF. The DNA of the CDR3 is TGTGCCAGCAGCTTCAGTTACGGCAATGAGCAGTTCTTC.

This clonotype has just a few counts. The rearrangement links TRBV15 to TRBJ2-3, with unresolved D. Trimming removed 5 bases from V and 2 bases from J, with 8 bases in between. Germline values: CDR1 LNHNV, CDR2 YYDKDF (reference sequence). The CDR3 extends over 13 amino acids. Written as DNA, the CDR3 is TGTGCCACCAGCGTGGTCCTCACAGATACGCAGTATTTT. Translating gives CATSVVLTDTQYF.

This chain connects TRBV6-1 to TRBJ1-5; maybe TRBD1 (6 bases). Germline assignment: CDR1 MNHNS and CDR2 SASEGT. The germline V and J ends were trimmed by 4 bases and 0 bases, with 10 bases remaining between them. The CDR3 sequence is 15 residues long. The CDR3 nucleotides read TGTGCCAGCAGTGGAGGACAGATTAGCAATCAGCCCCAGCATTTT. As protein: CASSGGQISNQPQHF.

This rearrangement joins TRBV9 to TRBJ1-2; 10 nucleotides agree with TRBD1. Germline assignment: CDR1 SGDLS and CDR2 YYNGEE. The CDR3 spans 15 residues. The ends lost 3 bases at V and 1 base at J; junction bases unmatched: 3. The CDR3 reads CASSAGDRGNYGYTF. CDR3 sequence (DNA): TGTGCCAGCAGCGCGGGGGACAGGGGTAACTATGGCTACACCTTC.

CDR3 nucleotides: TGCGCCAGCAGCTTGGCCATGGCCGCACAAGAGACCCAGTACTTC. It yields the protein CASSLAMAAQETQYF. This sequence joins TRBV5-1 and TRBJ2-5; D call uncertain. Trimming pared 0 bases from V and 2 bases from J, leaving 11 bases between. The CDR3 totals 15 residues. Germline V CDR1 and CDR2: SGHRS, YFSETQ.

The chain links TRBV20-1 to TRBJ2-1, with 13 bases that match TRBD2. CDR3 length: 13 amino acids. The V gene's germline CDR1 is DFQATT and CDR2 SNEGSKA (reference sequence). Trimming took 6 bases from V and 8 from J; bases not matched to a gene: 4. CDR3 region: CSARLAGGYEQFF. CDR3 in DNA: TGCAGTGCCAGACTAGCGGGGGGCTATGAGCAGTTCTTC.

The rearrangement uses TRBV7-9 and TRBJ1-2; D is possibly TRBD1 (6 bases). From germline, CDR1 is SEHNR and CDR2 FQNEAQ (reference sequence). This CDR3 is built from 14 residues. V lost 2 bases and J 0 bases, leaving 7 bases between the germline ends. The CDR3 region is CASSLTGTNYGYTF. CDR3 nucleotide sequence: TGTGCCAGCAGCTTAACAGGGACTAACTATGGCTACACCTTC.

This clonotype was seen more than once but under ten times. The chain joins TRBV6-2 or TRBV6-3 to TRBJ1-1, with D perhaps matching TRBD1 (6 bases). Germline V CDR1 and CDR2: MNHEY, SVGEGT. V lost 5 bases, J lost 5 bases, and 12 bases lay in between. The CDR3 has 13 residues. CDR3 loop: CASSHREGTEAFF. The CDR3 DNA sequence: TGTGCCAGCAGTCACAGGGAGGGGACTGAAGCTTTCTTT.